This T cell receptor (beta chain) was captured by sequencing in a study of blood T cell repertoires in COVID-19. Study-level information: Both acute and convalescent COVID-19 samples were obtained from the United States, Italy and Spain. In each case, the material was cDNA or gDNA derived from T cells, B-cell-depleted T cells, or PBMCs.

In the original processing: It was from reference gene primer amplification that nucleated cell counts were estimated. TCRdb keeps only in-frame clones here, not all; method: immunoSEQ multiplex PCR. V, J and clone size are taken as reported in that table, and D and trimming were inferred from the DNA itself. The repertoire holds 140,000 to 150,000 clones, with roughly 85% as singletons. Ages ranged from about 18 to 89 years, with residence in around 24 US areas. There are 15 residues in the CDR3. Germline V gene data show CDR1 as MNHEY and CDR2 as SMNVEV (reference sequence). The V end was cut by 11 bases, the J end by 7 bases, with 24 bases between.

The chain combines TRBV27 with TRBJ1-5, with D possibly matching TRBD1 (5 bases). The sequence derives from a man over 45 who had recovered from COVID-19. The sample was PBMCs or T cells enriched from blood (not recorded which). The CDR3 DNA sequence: TGTGCCTTCCGACGGGGGAAAAGGGTGTGCCAGCCCCAGCATTTT. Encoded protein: CAFRRGKRVCQPQHF.